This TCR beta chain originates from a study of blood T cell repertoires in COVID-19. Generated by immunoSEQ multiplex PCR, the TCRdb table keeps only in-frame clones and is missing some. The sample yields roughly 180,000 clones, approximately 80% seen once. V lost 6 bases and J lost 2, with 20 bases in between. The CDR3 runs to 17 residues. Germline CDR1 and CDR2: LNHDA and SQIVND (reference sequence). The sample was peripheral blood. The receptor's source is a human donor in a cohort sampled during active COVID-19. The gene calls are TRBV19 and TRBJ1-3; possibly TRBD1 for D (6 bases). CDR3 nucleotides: TGTGCCAGTAGCCCGCTTAACCCGGGACAACCTGGAAACACCATATATTTT. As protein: CASSPLNPGQPGNTIYF. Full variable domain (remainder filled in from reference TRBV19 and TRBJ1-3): DGGITQSPKYLFRKEGQNVTLSCEQNLNHDAMYWYRQDPGQGLRLIYYSQIVNDFQKGDIAEGYSVSREKKESFPLTVTSAQKNPTAFYLCASSPLNPGQPGNTIYFGEGSWLTVV.